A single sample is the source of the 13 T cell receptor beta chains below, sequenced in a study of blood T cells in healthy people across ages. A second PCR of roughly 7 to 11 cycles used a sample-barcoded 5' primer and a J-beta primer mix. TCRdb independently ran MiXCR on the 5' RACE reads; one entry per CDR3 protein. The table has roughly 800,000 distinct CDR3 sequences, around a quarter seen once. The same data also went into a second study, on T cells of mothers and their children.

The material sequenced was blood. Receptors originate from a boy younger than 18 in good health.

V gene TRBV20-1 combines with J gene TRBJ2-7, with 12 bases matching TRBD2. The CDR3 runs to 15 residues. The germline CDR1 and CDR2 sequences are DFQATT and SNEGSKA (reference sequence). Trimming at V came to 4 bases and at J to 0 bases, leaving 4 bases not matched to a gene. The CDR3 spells CSAKGTSGYSYEQYF. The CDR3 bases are TGCAGTGCTAAAGGGACTAGCGGGTACTCCTACGAGCAGTACTTC.

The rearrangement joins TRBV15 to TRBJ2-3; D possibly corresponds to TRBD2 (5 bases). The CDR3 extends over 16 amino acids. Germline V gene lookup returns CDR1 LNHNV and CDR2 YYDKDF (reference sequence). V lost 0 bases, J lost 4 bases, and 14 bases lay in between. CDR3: CATSRDSRFGADTQYF. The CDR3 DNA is TGTGCCACCAGCAGAGATTCTAGGTTCGGGGCAGATACGCAGTATTTT. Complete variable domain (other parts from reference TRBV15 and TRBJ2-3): DAMVIQNPRYQVTQFGKPVTLSCSQTLNHNVMYWYQQKSSQAPKLLFHYYDKDFNNEADTPDNFQSRRPNTSFCFLDIRSPGLGDTAMYLCATSRDSRFGADTQYFGPGTRLTVL.

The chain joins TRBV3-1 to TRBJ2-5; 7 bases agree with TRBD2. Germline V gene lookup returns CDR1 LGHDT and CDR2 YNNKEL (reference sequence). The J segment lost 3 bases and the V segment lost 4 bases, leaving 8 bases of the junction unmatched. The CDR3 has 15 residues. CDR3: CASSRYLAGEETQYF. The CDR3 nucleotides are TGTGCCAGCAGCCGGTATTTGGCGGGGGAAGAGACCCAGTACTTC.

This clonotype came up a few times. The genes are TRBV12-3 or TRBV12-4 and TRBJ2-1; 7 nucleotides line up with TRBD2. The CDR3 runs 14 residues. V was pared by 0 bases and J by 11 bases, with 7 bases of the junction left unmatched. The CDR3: CASSLAVQTSKQFF. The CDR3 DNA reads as TGTGCCAGCAGTTTAGCGGTACAGACTAGCAAGCAGTTCTTC.

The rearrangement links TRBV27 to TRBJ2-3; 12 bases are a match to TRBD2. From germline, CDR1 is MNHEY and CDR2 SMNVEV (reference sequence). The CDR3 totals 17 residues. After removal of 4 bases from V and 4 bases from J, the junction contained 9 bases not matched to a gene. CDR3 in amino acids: CASSSRLAGAGADTQYF. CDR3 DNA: TGTGCCAGCAGTTCCCGACTAGCGGGAGCGGGGGCAGATACGCAGTATTTT.

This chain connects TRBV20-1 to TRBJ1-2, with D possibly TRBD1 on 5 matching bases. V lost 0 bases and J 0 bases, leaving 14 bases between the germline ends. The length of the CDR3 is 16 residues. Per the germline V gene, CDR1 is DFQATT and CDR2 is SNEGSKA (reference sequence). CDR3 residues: CSARDQGRVANYGYTF. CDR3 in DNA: TGCAGTGCTAGAGATCAGGGCCGGGTAGCTAACTATGGCTACACCTTC.

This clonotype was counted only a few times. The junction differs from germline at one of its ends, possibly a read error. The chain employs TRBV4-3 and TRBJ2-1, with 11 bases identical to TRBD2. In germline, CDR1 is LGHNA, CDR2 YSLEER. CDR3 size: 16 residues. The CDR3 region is CASSPSLAGGYSEQFF. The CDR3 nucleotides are TGCGCCAGCAGCCCATCTCTAGCGGGGGGATACAGTGAGCAGTTCTTC.

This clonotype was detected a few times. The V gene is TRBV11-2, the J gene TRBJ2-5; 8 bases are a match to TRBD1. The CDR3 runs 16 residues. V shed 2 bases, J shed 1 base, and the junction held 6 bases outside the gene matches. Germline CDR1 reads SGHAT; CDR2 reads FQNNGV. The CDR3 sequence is CASSLSTGESQETQYF. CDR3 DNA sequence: TGTGCCAGCAGCTTATCGACAGGGGAGTCCCAAGAGACCCAGTACTTC.

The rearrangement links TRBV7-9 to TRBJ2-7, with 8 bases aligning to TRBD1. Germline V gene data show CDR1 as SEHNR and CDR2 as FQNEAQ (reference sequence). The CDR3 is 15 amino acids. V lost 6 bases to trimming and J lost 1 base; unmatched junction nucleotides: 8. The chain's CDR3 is CASRPSTGASYEQYF. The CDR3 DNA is TGTGCCAGCAGACCCTCGACAGGGGCATCCTACGAGCAGTACTTC.

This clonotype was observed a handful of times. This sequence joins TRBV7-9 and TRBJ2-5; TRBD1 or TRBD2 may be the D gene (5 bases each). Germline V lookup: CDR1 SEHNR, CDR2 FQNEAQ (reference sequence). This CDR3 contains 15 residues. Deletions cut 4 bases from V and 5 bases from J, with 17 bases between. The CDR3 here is CASSSSLGPGETQYF. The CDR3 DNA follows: TGTGCCAGCAGCTCATCACTGGGACCAGGGGAGACCCAGTACTTC. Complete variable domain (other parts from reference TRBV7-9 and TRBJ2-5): DTGVSQNPRHKITKRGQNVTFRCDPISEHNRLYWYRQTLGQGPEFLTYFQNEAQLEKSRLLSDRFSAERPKGSFSTLEIQRTEQGDSAMYLCASSSSLGPGETQYFGPGTRLLVL.

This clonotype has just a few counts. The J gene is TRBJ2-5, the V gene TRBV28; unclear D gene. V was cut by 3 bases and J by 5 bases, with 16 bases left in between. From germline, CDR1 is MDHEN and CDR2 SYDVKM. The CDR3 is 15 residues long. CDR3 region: CASSFDFNLSETQYF. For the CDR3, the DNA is TGTGCCAGCAGTTTTGACTTCAATCTGTCGGAGACCCAGTACTTC.

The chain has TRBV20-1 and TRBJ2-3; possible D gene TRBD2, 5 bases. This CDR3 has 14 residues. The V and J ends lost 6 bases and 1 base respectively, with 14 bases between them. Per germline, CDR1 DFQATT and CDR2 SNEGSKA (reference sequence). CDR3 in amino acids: CSATLGVRTDTQYF. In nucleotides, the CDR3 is TGCAGTGCCACACTGGGAGTACGCACAGATACGCAGTATTTT.

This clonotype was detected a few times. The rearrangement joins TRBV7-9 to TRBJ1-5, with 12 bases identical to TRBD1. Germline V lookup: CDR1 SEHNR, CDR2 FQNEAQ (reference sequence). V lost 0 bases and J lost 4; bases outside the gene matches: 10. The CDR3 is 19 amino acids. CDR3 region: CASSLAYGGTGGHNQPQHF. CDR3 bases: TGTGCCAGCAGCTTAGCGTATGGCGGGACAGGGGGCCATAATCAGCCCCAGCATTTT.